The next 28 T cell receptor beta chains were all read from a single sample in a study of siplizumab effects on memory and regulatory T cells. Cells of the mixed lymphocyte reaction were cocultured at 37 degrees C for five to seven days. The antigens for these receptors are not known. Using immunoSEQ multiplex PCR, the repertoire was profiled, and TCRdb retains in-frame clones only, with some absent. The sample shows approximately 5,400 clones, 45% to 50% of them seen only once. Sequenced input: CFSE-low (dividing) CD8+ T cells sorted from an allogeneic mixed lymphocyte reaction. All receptors derive from a human donor in good health; the cells came from an allogeneic mixed lymphocyte reaction. Some clones in this sample may be carry-over from other donors' samples.

The table lists this clone with a few counts. The rearrangement joins TRBV27 to TRBJ2-3; no firm D call. Trimming removed 4 bases from V and 0 bases from J, with 11 bases in between. Germline CDR1 reads MNHEY; CDR2 reads SMNVEV (reference sequence). The CDR3 totals 15 residues. The CDR3 loop is CASSWAVTSTDTQYF. The CDR3 DNA reads TGTGCCAGCAGTTGGGCGGTTACTAGCACAGATACGCAGTATTTT.

The chain couples TRBV13 to TRBJ2-7; 8 bases are a match to TRBD2. Germline V lookup: CDR1 PRHDT, CDR2 FYEKMQ (reference sequence). The V and J ends lost 4 bases and 3 bases, in that order; junction bases with no gene match: 11. There are 16 residues in the CDR3. CDR3 residues: CASSSGLGIMNYEQYF. The CDR3 DNA sequence: TGTGCCAGCAGCTCGGGACTAGGGATTATGAACTACGAGCAGTACTTC.

In this sample, this clone turned up once. The chain carries TRBV6-5 and TRBJ1-1; D gene ambiguous. Germline-derived CDR1 and CDR2 are MNHEY and SVGAGI. CDR3 length: 14 residues. V was cut by 1 base and J by 0 bases, with 6 bases left in between. The CDR3 DNA reads TGTGCCAGCAGTTACTTGGCAGTGAACACTGAAGCTTTCTTT. It specifies CASSYLAVNTEAFF.

The rearrangement links TRBV29-1 to TRBJ1-1; D gene unclear. Germline values: CDR1 SQVTM, CDR2 ANQGSEA. The CDR3 extends over 15 amino acids. V dropped 7 bases and J dropped 1 base, with 19 bases sitting between them. CDR3 sequence reads: CSAHSWIQENTEAFF. CDR3 sequence (DNA): TGCAGCGCCCACTCTTGGATTCAGGAGAACACTGAAGCTTTCTTT.

This chain links TRBV29-1 with TRBJ2-1; 7 nucleotides line up with TRBD2. Germline assignment: CDR1 SQVTM and CDR2 ANQGSEA. CDR3 length: 14 amino acids. The V segment lost 2 bases and the J segment 7 bases; nucleotides outside the gene matches: 8. The CDR3 region has the DNA TGCAGCGTTGAATCGGGGGAGGGCCATAATGAGCAGTTCTTC. Its protein product is CSVESGEGHNEQFF.

V usage is TRBV29-1 and J usage is TRBJ1-2; weak D call: TRBD1 (5 bases). The CDR3 is made up of 14 amino acids. Germline V CDR1 and CDR2: SQVTM, ANQGSEA. V was clipped by 0 bases and J by 7 bases, with 15 bases between them. Here the CDR3 reads CSVEEGVAIGGYTF. CDR3 nucleotides: TGCAGCGTTGAAGAAGGGGTCGCGATCGGTGGCTACACCTTC.

J is TRBJ2-1 and V is TRBV27, with 10 bases aligning to TRBD2. The germline gives CDR1 MNHEY, CDR2 SMNVEV (reference sequence). The CDR3 has 16 residues. The V gene end was trimmed by 4 bases and the J gene end by 7 bases; junction bases not matched to a gene: 10. The CDR3 sequence is CASSSISGRASNEQFF. The CDR3 bases are TGTGCCAGCAGTTCCATCAGCGGGAGGGCCAGTAATGAGCAGTTCTTC.

V gene TRBV5-1 combines with J gene TRBJ2-7; 14 bases are a match to TRBD2. Looked up from germline, CDR1 is SGHRS and CDR2 is YFSETQ. The V segment lost 3 bases and the J segment 1 base; nucleotides outside the gene matches: 6. CDR3 length equals 17 residues. Here the CDR3 DNA reads TGCGCCAGCAGCTGGGGGGGACTAGCGGGAGAATCCTACGAGCAGTACTTC. This translates into CASSWGGLAGESYEQYF.

This clone was seen a few times. Sequence at one end of the junction differs from germline and may be a read error. The V and J genes are TRBV6-5 and TRBJ2-7; the D gene is possibly TRBD1 (6 bases). CDR3 length: 14 amino acids. CDR1 is MNHEY and CDR2 is SVGAGI in the germline V gene. The CDR3 sequence: CASSHSGTSNEQYF. Here the CDR3 DNA reads TGTGCCAGCAGTCACTCCGGGACAAGCAACGAGCAGTACTTC.

The rearrangement uses TRBV21-1 and TRBJ1-2. TRBV21-1 is recorded as a pseudogene. CDR3 length equals 16 residues. CDR3 sequence: CASSKALAGAKVGYTF. Written as DNA, the CDR3 is TGTGCCAGCAGCAAAGCGCTCGCGGGGGCCAAGGTTGGCTACACCTTC.

In this sample, this clone turned up a few times. The CDR3 nucleotides read TGTGCCAGCAGTGACTCGAGGACAGGTCGCCACACCTTC. Encoded protein: CASSDSRTGRHTF. The rearrangement uses TRBV6-4 and TRBJ1-2, with 7 bases identical to TRBD1. The J segment lost 12 bases and the V segment lost 0 bases, leaving 7 bases of the junction unmatched. Germline V gene lookup returns CDR1 MRHNA and CDR2 SNTAGT. This CDR3 has 13 residues.

This clone has only a few counts. The chain combines TRBV27 with TRBJ2-1; D is unclear. V gave up 1 base and J gave up 6 bases, with 16 bases separating them. The germline V gene encodes CDR1 MNHEY and CDR2 SMNVEV (reference sequence). This CDR3 contains 16 residues. The CDR3 sequence: CASSLLGIAGGNEQFF. In DNA, the CDR3 is TGTGCCAGCAGTTTATTGGGGATAGCTGGCGGCAATGAGCAGTTCTTC.

The chain joins TRBV27 to TRBJ1-1, with D perhaps matching TRBD1 (5 bases). CDR3 length: 10 amino acids. V shed 9 bases and J shed 4 bases, with 6 bases lying between them. Germline V gene sequence: CDR1 MNHEY, CDR2 SMNVEV (reference sequence). CDR3 loop: CASGGTEAFF. The CDR3 DNA reads TGTGCCAGTGGGGGCACTGAAGCTTTCTTT.

The chain couples TRBV5-1 to TRBJ2-7; D perhaps matches TRBD1 (6 bases). The CDR3 is made up of 15 amino acids. Trimming left V 4 bases short and J 2 bases short, with 16 bases between. CDR1 is SGHRS and CDR2 is YFSETQ in the germline V gene. CDR3 residues: CASSPIPGDTYEQYF. The CDR3 nucleotides are TGCGCCAGCAGCCCCATCCCCGGGGACACCTACGAGCAGTACTTC.

This clone has a handful of counts. This chain uses TRBV25-1 with TRBJ2-7, with D possibly being TRBD1 (6 bases). This CDR3 has 14 amino acids. Trimming cost V 4 bases and J 5 bases, with 15 bases left between them. Germline-derived CDR1 and CDR2 are MGHDK and SYGVNS. CDR3 loop: CASSATGIENEQYF. CDR3 DNA sequence: TGTGCCAGCAGTGCAACAGGGATTGAGAACGAGCAGTACTTC.

The chain has TRBV13 and TRBJ2-7, with a possible D match to TRBD1 (6 bases). CDR3 length: 14 amino acids. With 2 bases removed from V and 4 bases from J, the gap between germline ends came to 12 bases. CDR1 is PRHDT and CDR2 is FYEKMQ in the germline V gene (reference sequence). The CDR3 sequence is CASSLRGGEYEQYF. The CDR3 nucleotides are TGTGCCAGCAGCTTACGTGGGGGCGAGTACGAGCAGTACTTC.

The chain employs TRBV11-2 and TRBJ2-7; either TRBD1 or TRBD2 may supply D (6 bases each). Germline CDR1 SGHAT, CDR2 FQNNGV. The CDR3 is 15 amino acids. V was cut by 6 bases and J by 3 bases, with 18 bases left in between. The CDR3 DNA follows: TGTGCCAGCAGGCGTGAAGGGGGGTTCCTCTACGAGCAGTACTTC. Translated, it gives CASRREGGFLYEQYF.

The rearrangement links TRBV10-3 to TRBJ2-1, with a possible D match to TRBD1 (7 bases). The CDR3 has 20 residues. Germline assignment: CDR1 ENHRY and CDR2 SYGVKD. Trimming pared 6 bases from V and 0 bases from J, leaving 27 bases between. As DNA, the CDR3 is TGTGCCATCAGCTCCTTAGAGACAGGGCGGGACTGGAGCTCCTACAATGAGCAGTTCTTC. This encodes CAISSLETGRDWSSYNEQFF.

The chain recombines TRBV15 with TRBJ2-7; 10 bases agree with TRBD2. Germline V gene sequence: CDR1 LNHNV, CDR2 YYDKDF (reference sequence). The CDR3 has 14 residues. V was pared by 9 bases and J by 9 bases, with 14 bases of the junction left unmatched. Here the CDR3 DNA reads TGTGCCACGGGAGTACTAGCGGGACAAGTAAGGCAGTACTTC. Encoded protein: CATGVLAGQVRQYF.

The chain recombines TRBV27 with TRBJ2-7; 7 bases match TRBD2. Germline values: CDR1 MNHEY, CDR2 SMNVEV (reference sequence). Trimming removed 6 bases from V and 4 bases from J; junction bases left unmatched: 9. The CDR3 runs to 14 residues. The DNA of the CDR3 is TGTGCCAGCAGCCAAGGGACTACCGGGTACGAGCAGTACTTC. It is translated as CASSQGTTGYEQYF.

Here the CDR3 DNA reads TGTGCCAGCAGCTCCCTCGAACAGGGAGGGAATGAAAAACTGTTTTTT. This gives the protein CASSSLEQGGNEKLFF. The chain couples TRBV7-9 to TRBJ1-4, with D possibly matching TRBD1 (6 bases). The CDR3 spans 16 residues. Germline loops: CDR1 SEHNR, CDR2 FQNEAQ (reference sequence). V lost 4 bases and J lost 5, with 17 bases in between. Using reference TRBV7-9 and TRBJ1-4 for the parts outside the CDR3, the full variable domain is DTGVSQNPRHKITKRGQNVTFRCDPISEHNRLYWYRQTLGQGPEFLTYFQNEAQLEKSRLLSDRFSAERPKGSFSTLEIQRTEQGDSAMYLCASSSLEQGGNEKLFFGSGTQLSVL.

The V gene is TRBV4-1, the J gene TRBJ1-1; D is perhaps TRBD1 (6 bases). The CDR3 covers 16 residues. Germline loops: CDR1 MGHRA, CDR2 YSYEKL. Trimming removed 6 bases at V and 1 base at J, with 18 bases between. CDR3 sequence: CASRHRQVSENTEAFF. CDR3 nucleotide sequence: TGCGCCAGCAGACACCGACAGGTTAGTGAGAACACTGAAGCTTTCTTT.

Regarding this clone: The same CDR3 is also encoded by other DNA sequences in this sample. The chain combines TRBV11-2 with TRBJ2-1; D may be TRBD1 (6 bases). The CDR3 totals 16 residues. The germline CDR1 and CDR2 sequences are SGHAT and FQNNGV. V was cut by 1 base and J by 0 bases, with 10 bases left in between. The CDR3 region is CASSLGLRGSYNEQFF. CDR3 DNA sequence: TGTGCCAGCAGCTTAGGTCTCAGGGGCTCCTACAATGAGCAGTTCTTC.

The chain has TRBV6-5 and TRBJ2-7; D is perhaps TRBD1 (6 bases). CDR1 and CDR2 (germline): MNHEY, SVGAGI. The CDR3 extends over 14 amino acids. Between the trimmed V and J ends, which lost 2 bases and 5 bases, there was a span of 13 bases. CDR3 in amino acids: CASSYGQGLDEQYF. CDR3 coding DNA: TGTGCCAGCAGTTACGGCCAGGGGTTAGACGAGCAGTACTTC.

Comment on this clone: The same CDR3 arises from other DNA sequences in this sample as well. In nucleotides, the CDR3 is TGTGCCAGCAGCGTAGGATTAGCGGGATCCTACAATGAGCAGTTCTTC. Protein sequence: CASSVGLAGSYNEQFF. The gene calls are TRBV9 and TRBJ2-1, with TRBD2 matching 8 bases. The CDR3 runs to 16 residues. Germline CDR1 is SGDLS and CDR2 is YYNGEE. The trim removed 0 bases at V and 1 base at J, leaving 3 bases unmatched.

This chain connects TRBV12-5 to TRBJ2-7; a weak D match, TRBD2 (6 bases). Trimming took 5 bases from V and 6 from J, leaving 17 bases between them. The CDR3 contains 14 residues. The germline V gene encodes CDR1 LGHNT and CDR2 FRNRAP. The CDR3 coding sequence is TGTGCTAGTGGTCCTACCGGGGAGGCCGGCGAGCAGTACTTC. Its translation is CASGPTGEAGEQYF. The entire variable domain, with the rest obtained from reference TRBV12-5 and TRBJ2-7, is as follows: DARVTQTPRHKVTEMGQEVTMRCQPILGHNTVFWYRQTMMQGLELLAYFRNRAPLDDSGMPKDRFSAEMPDATLATLKIQPSEPRDSAVYFCASGPTGEAGEQYFGPGTRLTVT.

J is TRBJ2-7 and V is TRBV19; D remains ambiguous. There are 12 residues in the CDR3. Trimming shortened V by 5 bases and J by 3 bases, and 8 bases separated the two germline ends. Germline V gene lookup returns CDR1 LNHDA and CDR2 SQIVND (reference sequence). The CDR3 nucleotides read TGTGCCAGTAGTTCCGATGGCTACGAGCAGTACTTC. This translates into CASSSDGYEQYF.

The chain combines TRBV7-6 with TRBJ1-2; no firm D call. Trimming took off 1 base at V and 8 bases at J, with 11 bases between the two ends. CDR3 length: 13 residues. CDR1 is SGHVS and CDR2 is FNYEAQ in the germline V gene. CDR3: CASSLDGSRGYTF. CDR3 bases: TGTGCCAGCAGCTTAGATGGGTCTAGGGGCTACACCTTC. The full variable domain, its missing parts supplied by reference TRBV7-6 and TRBJ1-2, is GAGVSQSPRYKVTKRGQDVALRCDPISGHVSLYWYRQALGQGPEFLTYFNYEAQQDKSGLPNDRFSAERPEGSISTLTIQRTEQRDSAMYRCASSLDGSRGYTFGSGTRLTVV.